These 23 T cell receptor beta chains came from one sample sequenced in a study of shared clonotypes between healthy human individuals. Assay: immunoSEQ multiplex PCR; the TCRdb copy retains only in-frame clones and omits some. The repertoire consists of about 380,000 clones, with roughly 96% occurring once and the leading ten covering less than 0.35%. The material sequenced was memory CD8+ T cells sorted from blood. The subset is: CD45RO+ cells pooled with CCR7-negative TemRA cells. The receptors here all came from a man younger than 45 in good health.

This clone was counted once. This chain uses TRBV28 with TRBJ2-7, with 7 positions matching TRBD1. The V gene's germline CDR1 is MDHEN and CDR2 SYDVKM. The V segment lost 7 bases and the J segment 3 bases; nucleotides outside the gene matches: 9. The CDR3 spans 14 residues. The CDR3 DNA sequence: TGTGCCAGCACCTCCATCGACAGGGACTACGAGCAGTACTTC. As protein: CASTSIDRDYEQYF.

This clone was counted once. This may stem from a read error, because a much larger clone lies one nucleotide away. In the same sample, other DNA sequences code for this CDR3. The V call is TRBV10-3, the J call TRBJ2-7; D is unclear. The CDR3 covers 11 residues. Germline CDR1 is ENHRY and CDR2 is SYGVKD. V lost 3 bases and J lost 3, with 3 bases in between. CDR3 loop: CAISDNYEQYF. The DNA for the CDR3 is TGTGCCATCAGTGACAACTACGAGCAGTACTTC.

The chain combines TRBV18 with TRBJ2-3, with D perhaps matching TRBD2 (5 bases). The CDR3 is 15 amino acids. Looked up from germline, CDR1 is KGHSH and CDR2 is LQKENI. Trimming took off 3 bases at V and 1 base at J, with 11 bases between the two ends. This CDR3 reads CASSPEVGGTDTQYF. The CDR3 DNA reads TGTGCCAGCTCACCGGAGGTGGGAGGCACAGATACGCAGTATTTT.

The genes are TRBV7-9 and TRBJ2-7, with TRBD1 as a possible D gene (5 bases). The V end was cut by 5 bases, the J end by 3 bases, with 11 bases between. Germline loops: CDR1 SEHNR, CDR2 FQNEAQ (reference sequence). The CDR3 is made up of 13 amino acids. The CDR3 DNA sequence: TGTGCCAGCAGCCCCTCCAGGGTCTACGAGCAGTACTTC. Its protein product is CASSPSRVYEQYF.

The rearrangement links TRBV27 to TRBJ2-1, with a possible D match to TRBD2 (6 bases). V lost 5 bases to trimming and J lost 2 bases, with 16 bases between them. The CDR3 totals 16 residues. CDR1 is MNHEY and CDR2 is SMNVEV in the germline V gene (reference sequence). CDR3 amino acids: CASSASGLLPYNEQFF. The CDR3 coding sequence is TGTGCCAGCAGTGCCTCGGGACTCCTGCCCTACAATGAGCAGTTCTTC.

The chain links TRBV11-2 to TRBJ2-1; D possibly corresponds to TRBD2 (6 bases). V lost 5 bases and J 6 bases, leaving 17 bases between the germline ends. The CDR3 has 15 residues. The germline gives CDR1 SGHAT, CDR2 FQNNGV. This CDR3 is CASSPLAKVFNEQFF. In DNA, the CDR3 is TGTGCCAGCAGCCCGCTAGCGAAGGTATTCAATGAGCAGTTCTTC. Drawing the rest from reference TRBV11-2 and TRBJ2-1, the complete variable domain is EAGVAQSPRYKIIEKRQSVAFWCNPISGHATLYWYQQILGQGPKLLIQFQNNGVVDDSQLPKDRFSAERLKGVDSTLKIQPAKLEDSAVYLCASSPLAKVFNEQFFGPGTRLTVL.

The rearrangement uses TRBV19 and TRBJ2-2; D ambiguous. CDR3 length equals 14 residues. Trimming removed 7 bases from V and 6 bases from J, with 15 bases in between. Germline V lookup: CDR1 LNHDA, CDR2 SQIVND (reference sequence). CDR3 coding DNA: TGTGCCAGTAAAGGACGCGAGATCCCCGGGGAGCTGTTTTTT. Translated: CASKGREIPGELFF. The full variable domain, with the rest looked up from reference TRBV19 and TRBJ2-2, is DGGITQSPKYLFRKEGQNVTLSCEQNLNHDAMYWYRQDPGQGLRLIYYSQIVNDFQKGDIAEGYSVSREKKESFPLTVTSAQKNPTAFYLCASKGREIPGELFFGEGSRLTVL.

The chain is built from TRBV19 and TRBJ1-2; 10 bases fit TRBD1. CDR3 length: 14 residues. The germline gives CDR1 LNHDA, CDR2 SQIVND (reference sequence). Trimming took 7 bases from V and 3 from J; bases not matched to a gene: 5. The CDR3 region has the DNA TGTGCCAGTAATCCGGGACAGGGGTACTATGGCTACACCTTC. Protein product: CASNPGQGYYGYTF.

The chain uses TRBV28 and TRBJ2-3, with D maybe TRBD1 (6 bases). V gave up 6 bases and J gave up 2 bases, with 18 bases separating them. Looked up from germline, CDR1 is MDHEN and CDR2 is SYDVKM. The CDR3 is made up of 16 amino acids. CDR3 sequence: CASSFALTGTTDTQYF. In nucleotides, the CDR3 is TGTGCCAGCAGCTTTGCCTTAACAGGGACCACAGATACGCAGTATTTT.

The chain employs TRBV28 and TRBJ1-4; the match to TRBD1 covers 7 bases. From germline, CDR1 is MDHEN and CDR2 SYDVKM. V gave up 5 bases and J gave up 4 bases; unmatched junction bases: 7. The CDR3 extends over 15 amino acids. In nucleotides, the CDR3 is TGTGCCAGCAGTACCAACAGGGGCGGTAATGAAAAACTGTTTTTT. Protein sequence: CASSTNRGGNEKLFF.

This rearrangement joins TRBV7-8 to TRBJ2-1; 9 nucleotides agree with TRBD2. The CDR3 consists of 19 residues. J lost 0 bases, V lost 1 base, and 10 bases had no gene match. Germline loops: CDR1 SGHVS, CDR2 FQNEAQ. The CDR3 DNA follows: TGTGCCAGCAGCTTAGGAGGAACTAGCGGGTTCGGCTCCTACAATGAGCAGTTCTTC. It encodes CASSLGGTSGFGSYNEQFF.

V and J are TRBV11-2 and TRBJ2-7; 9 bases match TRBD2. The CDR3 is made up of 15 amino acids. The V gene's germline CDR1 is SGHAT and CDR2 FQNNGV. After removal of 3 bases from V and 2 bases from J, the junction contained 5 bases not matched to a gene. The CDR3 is CASSFGLARTYEQYF. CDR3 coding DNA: TGTGCCAGCAGCTTTGGACTAGCGAGAACCTACGAGCAGTACTTC.

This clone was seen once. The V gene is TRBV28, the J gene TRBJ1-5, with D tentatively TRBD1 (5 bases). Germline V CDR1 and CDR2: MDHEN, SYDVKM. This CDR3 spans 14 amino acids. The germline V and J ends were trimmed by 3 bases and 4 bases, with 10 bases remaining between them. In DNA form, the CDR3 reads TGTGCCAGCAGTTTGAGTTGGGGGAATCAGCCCCAGCATTTT. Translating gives CASSLSWGNQPQHF.

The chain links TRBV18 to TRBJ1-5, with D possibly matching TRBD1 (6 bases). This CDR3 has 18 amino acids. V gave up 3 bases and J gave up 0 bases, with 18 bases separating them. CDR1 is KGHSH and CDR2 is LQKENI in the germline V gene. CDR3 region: CASSPGRTAVGSNQPQHF. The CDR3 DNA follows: TGTGCCAGCTCACCGGGTCGGACAGCCGTTGGTAGCAATCAGCCCCAGCATTTT.

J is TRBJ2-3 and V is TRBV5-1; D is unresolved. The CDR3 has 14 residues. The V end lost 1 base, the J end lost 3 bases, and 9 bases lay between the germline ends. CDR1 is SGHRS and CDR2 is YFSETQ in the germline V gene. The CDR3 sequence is CASSLRSVTDTQYF. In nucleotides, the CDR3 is TGCGCCAGCAGCTTGAGATCGGTTACAGATACGCAGTATTTT.

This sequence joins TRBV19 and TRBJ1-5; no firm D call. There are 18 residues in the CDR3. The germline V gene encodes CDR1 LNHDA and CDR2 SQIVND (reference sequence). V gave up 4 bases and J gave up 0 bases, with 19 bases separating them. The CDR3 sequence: CASSNDPSRGYSNQPQHF. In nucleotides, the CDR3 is TGTGCCAGTAGTAACGACCCCTCCCGGGGTTATAGCAATCAGCCCCAGCATTTT.

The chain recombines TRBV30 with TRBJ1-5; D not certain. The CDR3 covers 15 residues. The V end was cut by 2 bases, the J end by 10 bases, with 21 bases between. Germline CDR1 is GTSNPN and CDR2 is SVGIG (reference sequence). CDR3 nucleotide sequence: TGTGCCTGGAGTCTCGGGCAGTCCCCGATTTATCCCCAGCATTTT. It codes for CAWSLGQSPIYPQHF. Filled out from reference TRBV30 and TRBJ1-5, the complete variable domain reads SQTIHQWPATLVQPVGSPLSLECTVEGTSNPNLYWYRQAAGRGLQLLFYSVGIGQISSEVPQNLSASRPQDRQFILSSKKLLLSDSGFYLCAWSLGQSPIYPQHFGDGTRLSIL.

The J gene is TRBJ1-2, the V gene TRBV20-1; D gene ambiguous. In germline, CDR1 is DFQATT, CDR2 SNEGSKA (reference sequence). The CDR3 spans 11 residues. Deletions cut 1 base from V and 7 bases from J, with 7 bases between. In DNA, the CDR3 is TGCAGTGCTAGAGGACCGGGTGGCTACACCTTC. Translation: CSARGPGGYTF.

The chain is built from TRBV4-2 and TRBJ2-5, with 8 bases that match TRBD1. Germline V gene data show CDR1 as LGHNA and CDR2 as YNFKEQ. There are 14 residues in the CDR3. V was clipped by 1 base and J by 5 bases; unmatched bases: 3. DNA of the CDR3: TGTGCCAGCAGCCAAGGGCGACAGGGGGAGACCCAGTACTTC. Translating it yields CASSQGRQGETQYF.

The CDR3 sequence is CASSLAGADEQYF. CDR3 bases: TGTGCCAGCAGCTTAGCGGGAGCCGACGAGCAGTACTTC. The gene calls are TRBV11-2 and TRBJ2-7, with D perhaps TRBD2 (6 bases). The V end lost 1 base, the J end lost 5 bases, and 9 bases lay between the germline ends. This CDR3 spans 13 amino acids. Germline lookup yields CDR1 SGHAT and CDR2 FQNNGV.

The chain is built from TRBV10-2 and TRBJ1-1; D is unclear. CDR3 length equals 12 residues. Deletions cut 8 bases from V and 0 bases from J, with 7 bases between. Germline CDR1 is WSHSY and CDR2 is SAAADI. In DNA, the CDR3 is TGCGCCAGCTGCGAGGTGAACACTGAAGCTTTCTTT. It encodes CASCEVNTEAFF.

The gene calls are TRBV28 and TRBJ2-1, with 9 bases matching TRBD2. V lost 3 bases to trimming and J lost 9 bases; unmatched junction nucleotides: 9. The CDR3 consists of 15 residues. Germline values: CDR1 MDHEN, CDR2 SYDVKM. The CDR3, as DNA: TGTGCCAGCAGTTTCGCGGGAGGGGCATCGGGTGAGCAGTTCTTC. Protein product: CASSFAGGASGEQFF.

CDR3 sequence reads: CASSAGLPDRSDTGELFF. CDR3 nucleotides: TGTGCCAGCAGCGCAGGCCTTCCAGACAGGTCGGACACCGGGGAGCTGTTTTTT. The chain joins TRBV9 to TRBJ2-2; tentative D call: TRBD1 (6 bases). The germline V gene encodes CDR1 SGDLS and CDR2 YYNGEE. V lost 3 bases to trimming and J lost 3 bases, with 21 bases between them. This CDR3 is 18 amino acids long.